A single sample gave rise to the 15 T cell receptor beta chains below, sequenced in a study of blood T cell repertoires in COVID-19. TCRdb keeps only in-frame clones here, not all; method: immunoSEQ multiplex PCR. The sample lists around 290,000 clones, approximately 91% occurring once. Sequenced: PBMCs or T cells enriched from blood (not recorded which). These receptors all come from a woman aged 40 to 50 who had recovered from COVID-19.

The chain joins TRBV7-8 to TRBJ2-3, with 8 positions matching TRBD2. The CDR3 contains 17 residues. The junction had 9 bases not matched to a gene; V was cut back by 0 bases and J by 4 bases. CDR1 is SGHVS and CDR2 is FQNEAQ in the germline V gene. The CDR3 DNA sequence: TGTGCCAGCAGCTTAGCCGATCCGGGACTAGACGCAGATACGCAGTATTTT. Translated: CASSLADPGLDADTQYF.

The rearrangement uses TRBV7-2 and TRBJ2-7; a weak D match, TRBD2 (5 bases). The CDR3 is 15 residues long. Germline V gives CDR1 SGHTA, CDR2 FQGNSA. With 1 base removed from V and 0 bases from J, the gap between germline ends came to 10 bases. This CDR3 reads CASSLVSGSSYEQYF. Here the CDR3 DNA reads TGTGCCAGCAGCTTAGTAAGCGGAAGCTCCTACGAGCAGTACTTC. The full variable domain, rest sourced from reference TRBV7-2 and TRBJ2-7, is GAGVSQSPSNKVTEKGKDVELRCDPISGHTALYWYRQSLGQGLEFLIYFQGNSAPDKSGLPSDRFSAERTGGSVSTLTIQRTQQEDSAVYLCASSLVSGSSYEQYFGPGTRLTVT.

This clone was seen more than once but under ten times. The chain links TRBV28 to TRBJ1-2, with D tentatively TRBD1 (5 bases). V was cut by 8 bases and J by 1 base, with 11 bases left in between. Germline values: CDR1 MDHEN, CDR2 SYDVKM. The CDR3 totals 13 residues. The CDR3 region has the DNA TGTGCCAGCTCGTCAGGGAATAACTATGGCTACACCTTC. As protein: CASSSGNNYGYTF.

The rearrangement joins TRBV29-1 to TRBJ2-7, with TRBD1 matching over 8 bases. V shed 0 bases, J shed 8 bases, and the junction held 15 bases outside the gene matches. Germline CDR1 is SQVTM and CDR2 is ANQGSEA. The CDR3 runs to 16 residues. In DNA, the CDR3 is TGCAGCGTTGAAGACGGGACAGGCCCCACCGGGGGCCAGCAGTACTTC. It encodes CSVEDGTGPTGGQQYF.

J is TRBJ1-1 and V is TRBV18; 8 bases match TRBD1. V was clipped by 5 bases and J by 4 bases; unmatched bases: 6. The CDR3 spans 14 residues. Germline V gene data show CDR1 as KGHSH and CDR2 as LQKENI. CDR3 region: CASSKTGVGTEAFF. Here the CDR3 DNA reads TGTGCCAGCTCAAAGACAGGGGTGGGCACTGAAGCTTTCTTT. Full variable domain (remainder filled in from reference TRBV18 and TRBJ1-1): NAGVMQNPRHLVRRRGQEARLRCSPMKGHSHVYWYRQLPEEGLKFMVYLQKENIIDESGMPKERFSAEFPKEGPSILRIQQVVRGDSAAYFCASSKTGVGTEAFFGQGTRLTVV.

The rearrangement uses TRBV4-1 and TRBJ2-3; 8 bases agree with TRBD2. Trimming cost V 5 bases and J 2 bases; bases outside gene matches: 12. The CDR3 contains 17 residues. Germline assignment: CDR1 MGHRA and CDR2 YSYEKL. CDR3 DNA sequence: TGCGCCAGCAGCGGAAGCGGGGGCCTCCCAATCACAGATACGCAGTATTTT. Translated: CASSGSGGLPITDTQYF.

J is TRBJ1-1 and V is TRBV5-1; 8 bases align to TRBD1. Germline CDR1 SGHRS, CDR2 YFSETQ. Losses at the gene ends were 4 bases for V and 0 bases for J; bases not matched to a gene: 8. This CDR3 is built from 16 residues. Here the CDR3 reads CASSAQGTGVNTEAFF. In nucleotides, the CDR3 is TGCGCCAGCAGCGCACAGGGGACAGGTGTGAACACTGAAGCTTTCTTT.

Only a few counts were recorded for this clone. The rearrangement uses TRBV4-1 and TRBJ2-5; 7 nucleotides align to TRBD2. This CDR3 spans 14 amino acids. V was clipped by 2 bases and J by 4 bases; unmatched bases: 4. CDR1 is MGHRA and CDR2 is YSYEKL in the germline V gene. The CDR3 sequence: CASSQPGGGETQYF. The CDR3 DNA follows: TGCGCCAGCAGCCAACCCGGCGGGGGAGAGACCCAGTACTTC.

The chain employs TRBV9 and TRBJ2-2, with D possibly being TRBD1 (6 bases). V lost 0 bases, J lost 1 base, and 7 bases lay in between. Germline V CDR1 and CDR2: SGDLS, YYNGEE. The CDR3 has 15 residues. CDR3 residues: CASSVVQGNTGELFF. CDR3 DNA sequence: TGTGCCAGCAGCGTAGTACAGGGGAACACCGGGGAGCTGTTTTTT.

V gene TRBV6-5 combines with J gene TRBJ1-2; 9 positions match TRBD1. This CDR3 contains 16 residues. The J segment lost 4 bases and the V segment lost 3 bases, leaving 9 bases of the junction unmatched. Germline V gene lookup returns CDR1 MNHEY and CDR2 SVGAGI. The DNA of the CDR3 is TGTGCCAGCAGTTATACGGGGACAGGGAAGGCCTATGGCTACACCTTC. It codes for CASSYTGTGKAYGYTF.

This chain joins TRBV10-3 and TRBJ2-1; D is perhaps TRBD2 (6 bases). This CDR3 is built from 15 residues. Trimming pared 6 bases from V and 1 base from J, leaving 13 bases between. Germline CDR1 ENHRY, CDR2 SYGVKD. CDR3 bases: TGTGCCATCAGAACCGGGAGTGGTTCCTACAATGAGCAGTTCTTC. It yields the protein CAIRTGSGSYNEQFF.

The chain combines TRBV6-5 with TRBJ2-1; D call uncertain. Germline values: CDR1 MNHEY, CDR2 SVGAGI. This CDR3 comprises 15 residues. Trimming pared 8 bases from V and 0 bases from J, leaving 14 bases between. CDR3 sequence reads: CASAPRLSSYNEQFF. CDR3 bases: TGTGCCAGCGCCCCAAGACTGAGCTCCTACAATGAGCAGTTCTTC.

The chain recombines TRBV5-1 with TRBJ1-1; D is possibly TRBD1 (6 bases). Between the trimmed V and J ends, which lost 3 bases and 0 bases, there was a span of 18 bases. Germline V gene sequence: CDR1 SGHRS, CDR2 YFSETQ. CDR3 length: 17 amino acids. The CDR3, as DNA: TGCGCCAGCAGCTCCGGACAGCCGCCTATTATGAACACTGAAGCTTTCTTT. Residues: CASSSGQPPIMNTEAFF. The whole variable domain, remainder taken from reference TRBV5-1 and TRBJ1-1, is KAGVTQTPRYLIKTRGQQVTLSCSPISGHRSVSWYQQTPGQGLQFLFEYFSETQRNKGNFPGRFSGRQFSNSRSEMNVSTLELGDSALYLCASSSGQPPIMNTEAFFGQGTRLTVV.

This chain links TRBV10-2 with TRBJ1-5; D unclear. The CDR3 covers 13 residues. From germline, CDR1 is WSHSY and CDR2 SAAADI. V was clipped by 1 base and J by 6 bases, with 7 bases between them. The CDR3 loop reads CASSEFSVQPQHF. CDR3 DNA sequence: TGCGCCAGCAGTGAGTTCTCAGTTCAGCCCCAGCATTTT.

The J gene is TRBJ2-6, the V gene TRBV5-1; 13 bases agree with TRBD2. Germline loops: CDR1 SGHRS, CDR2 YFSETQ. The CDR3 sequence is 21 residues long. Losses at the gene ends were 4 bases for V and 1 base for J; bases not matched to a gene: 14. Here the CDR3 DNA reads TGCGCCAGCAGCAGATTGGATTCTCGGACTAGCGGGAGTTCTGGGGCCAACGTCCTGACTTTC. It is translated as CASSRLDSRTSGSSGANVLTF.